The entry that follows covers one T cell receptor beta chain sequence. This clone turned up a few times. Its recognized antigen is unknown. Base qualities are not provided; no much larger clone lies one nucleotide away. The study tested focal radiation therapy combined with CTLA-4 blockade (ipilimumab) in patients with chemo-refractory metastatic non-small-cell lung cancer. V and J are truncated by 5 bases and 2 bases respectively, leaving an intervening sequence of 13 bases. Including the terminal cysteine and phenylalanine, the CDR3 comprises 14 residues. Left in the record is the CDR3 DNA by itself, 42 bases read in frame from the first base. CDR1 is given as PRHDT and CDR2 as FYEKMQ, both from the germline V gene (reference sequence). This sample is part of a study of radiotherapy plus CTLA-4 blockade in lung cancer (dated by TCRdb to 2017 to 2018). The study in broad terms: Objective responses were observed in 15% to 20% of enrolled patients, and disease control was achieved in 30% to 40%.

The method was the immunoSEQ multiplex PCR assay. The immuneACCESS repertoire file appears here via TCRdb, limited to in-frame rearrangements. These files lack a portion of the clones; in checked studies, under half of the deficit traces to unresolved V genes, and the cause of the others is not known. The sample table holds about 84,000 clones, of which 55% to 75% were seen once. The top ten clonotypes cover over 11% of the sample. The study at large found these results: The strongest predictors of response, as reported, were early dynamic changes in blood T cell clones along with a rise in serum interferon-beta after radiation. After treatment with radiotherapy and ipilimumab, TCR clones that came from tumors expanded in the peripheral blood.

This sequence was found in a human donor with non-small cell lung cancer that progressed on radiotherapy plus ipilimumab. This specimen consisted of peripheral blood, obtained from a patient treated with radiotherapy plus ipilimumab. In this chain, TRBV13 is recombined with TRBJ2-7; confidence is insufficient to name the D gene. The CDR3 loop reads CASSTPDGTYEQYF. The DNA sequence reads TGTGCCAGCAGCACGCCCGACGGAACCTACGAGCAGTACTTC.